The present entry profiles one TCR beta chain with its context. Its antigen is unknown. The study included ophthalmopathy patients with Clinical Activity Score at least 3, NOSPECS grade at least 4 and duration under 3 months. The data stem from a study of T cells in Graves' hyperthyroidism and ophthalmopathy. Study as a whole: Blood from the periphery was taken at initial diagnosis, before any treatment. Study conclusions and caveats: Within blood appeared most thyroid clonotypes that had expanded above 0.001.

RNA transcripts provided the source from which TCR beta CDR3 regions were amplified. RT-PCR in the first round (using the HTBI primer set) targeted the TCR CDR3. MiXCR, applied by TCRdb to the multiplex PCR reads, yields one record per CDR3 protein. The sample yields a few hundred thousand distinct CDR3 sequences, about 16% seen once. Germline assignment: CDR1 LNHDA and CDR2 SQIVND (reference sequence). J was trimmed by 6 bases and V by 2 bases; bases with no gene match: 10. The length of the CDR3 is 16 residues. This receptor was obtained from a woman aged 40 to 49 with Graves' ophthalmopathy. The sequencing sample was made of blood. This chain uses TRBV19 with TRBJ2-7; 10 bases are shared with TRBD2. CDR3 DNA sequence: TGTGCCAGTAGTATAAATCCCGAACTAGCGGGACTCGAGCAGTACTTC. Translated, it gives CASSINPELAGLEQYF.